A single sample gave rise to the 3 T cell receptor beta chains below, sequenced in a study of cytomegalovirus exposure and HLA in healthy donors. The PCR made use of 60 Vbeta and 13 Jbeta primers. Generated by immunoSEQ multiplex PCR, the TCRdb table keeps only in-frame clones and is missing some. The profile shows about 110,000 clones, 65% to 75% of them singletons. The sequencing input was PBMCs. These receptors were collected from a female donor in good health and CMV-seronegative.

This chain links TRBV11-3 with TRBJ1-5, with TRBD1 as a possible D gene (6 bases). Germline lookup yields CDR1 SGHNT and CDR2 YENEEA. The CDR3 is 18 residues long. Trimming stripped 5 bases from V and 2 bases from J, with 22 bases between. The CDR3 region is CASSQDPNRVWRNQPQHF. Here the CDR3 DNA reads TGTGCCAGCAGCCAGGATCCAAACAGGGTCTGGCGCAATCAGCCCCAGCATTTT.

This chain links TRBV14 with TRBJ1-2; D gene ambiguous. This CDR3 has 13 residues. Germline CDR1 reads SGHDN; CDR2 reads FVKESK. Trimming took 3 bases from V and 8 from J, leaving 13 bases between them. CDR3: CASSHGGPWGYTF. The CDR3 nucleotides are TGTGCCAGCAGCCACGGAGGACCTTGGGGCTACACCTTC.

J is TRBJ1-1 and V is TRBV6-6, with 9 bases fitting TRBD1. This CDR3 has 13 amino acids. With 6 bases clipped from V and 4 bases from J, the junction kept 3 bases outside the gene matches. The germline CDR1 and CDR2 sequences are MNHNY and SVGAGI (reference sequence). Here the CDR3 reads CASSRQGGTEAFF. CDR3 DNA: TGTGCCAGCAGCCGACAGGGGGGCACTGAAGCTTTCTTT.